This TCR beta chain was sequenced for a study of control samples from healthy donors and cancer patients (dated by TCRdb to about 2020). V loses 1 base of germline sequence and J loses 3 bases, and the interval between the two ends is 15 bases. The CDR3 runs 16 amino acids, cysteine and phenylalanine included. Here the CDR3 DNA is all that survives: 48 bases in frame from base 1. Based on the germline V gene (reference sequence), the CDR1 and CDR2 sequences are MNHEY and SMNVEV. This clone was detected only once. The antigen it recognizes is unknown. Per-base quality was not reported, and no clone a single base away is much larger than it. Library creation used the immunoSEQ multiplex PCR assay. TCRdb carries this immuneACCESS record with in-frame sequences only. Its versions omit some clonotypes, under half of them owing to an unresolved V gene in the studies checked, with the rest unexplained. The sample yields 93,000 or so clones; roughly 91% were counted once. Clones ranked in the top ten supply 15% to 20% of the sample.

The receptor was isolated from a man aged 55 to 70 with lung cancer. The rearrangement joined TRBV27 to TRBJ1-2; the D gene cannot be resolved reliably. Source material: PBMCs. The nucleotides are TGTGCCAGCAGTTTATTAATATCCGGAGGGTACTATGGCTACACCTTC. The translation is CASSLLISGGYYGYTF.